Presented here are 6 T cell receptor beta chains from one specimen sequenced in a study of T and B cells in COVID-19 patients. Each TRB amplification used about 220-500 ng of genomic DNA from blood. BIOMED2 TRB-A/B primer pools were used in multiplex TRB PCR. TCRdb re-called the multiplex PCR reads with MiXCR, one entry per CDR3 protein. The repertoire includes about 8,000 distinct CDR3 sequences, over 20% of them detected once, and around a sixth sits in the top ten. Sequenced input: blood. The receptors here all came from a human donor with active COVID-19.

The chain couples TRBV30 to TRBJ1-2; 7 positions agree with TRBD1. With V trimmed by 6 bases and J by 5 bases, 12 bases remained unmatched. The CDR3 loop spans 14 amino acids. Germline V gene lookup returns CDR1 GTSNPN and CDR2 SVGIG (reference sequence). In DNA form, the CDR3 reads TGTGCCTGTGCCCTCTCCGGGACAGCTTATGGCTACACCTTC. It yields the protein CACALSGTAYGYTF.

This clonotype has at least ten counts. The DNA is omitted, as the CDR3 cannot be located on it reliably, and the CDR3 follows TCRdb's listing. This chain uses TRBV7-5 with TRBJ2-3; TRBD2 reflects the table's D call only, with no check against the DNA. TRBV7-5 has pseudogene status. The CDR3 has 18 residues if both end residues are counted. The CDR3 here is CISVPEAPSSNWTDTQYF.

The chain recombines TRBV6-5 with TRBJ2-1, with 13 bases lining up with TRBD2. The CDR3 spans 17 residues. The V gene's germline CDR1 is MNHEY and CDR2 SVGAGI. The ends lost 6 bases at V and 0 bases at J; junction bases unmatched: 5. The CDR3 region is CASSTGTSGNSYNEQFF. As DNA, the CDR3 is TGTGCCAGCAGCACCGGGACTAGCGGGAACTCCTACAATGAGCAGTTCTTC.

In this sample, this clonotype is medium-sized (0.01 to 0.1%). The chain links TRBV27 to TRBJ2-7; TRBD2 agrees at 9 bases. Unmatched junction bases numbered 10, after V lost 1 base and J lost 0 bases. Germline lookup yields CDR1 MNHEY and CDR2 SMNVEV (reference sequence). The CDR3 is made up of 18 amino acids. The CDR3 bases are TGTGCCAGCAGTTTATACCGCGGGAGGGCTTGGAGCTCCTACGAGCAGTACTTC. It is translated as CASSLYRGRAWSSYEQYF.

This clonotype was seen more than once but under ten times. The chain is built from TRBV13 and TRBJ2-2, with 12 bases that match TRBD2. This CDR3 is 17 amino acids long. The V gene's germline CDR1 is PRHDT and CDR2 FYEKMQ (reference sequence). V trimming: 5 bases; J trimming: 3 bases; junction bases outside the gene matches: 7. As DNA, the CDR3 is TGTGCCAGCAGCCACGGACTAGCGGGGATTTACACCGGGGAGCTGTTTTTT. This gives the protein CASSHGLAGIYTGELFF.

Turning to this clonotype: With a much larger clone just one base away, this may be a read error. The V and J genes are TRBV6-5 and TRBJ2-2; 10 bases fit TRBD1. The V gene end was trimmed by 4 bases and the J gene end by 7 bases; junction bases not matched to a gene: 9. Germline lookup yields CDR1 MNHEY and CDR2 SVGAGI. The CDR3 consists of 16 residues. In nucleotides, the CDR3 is TGTGCCAGCAGTTCCTTTGGGACAGGGGCCGACGGGGAGCTGTTTTTT. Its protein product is CASSSFGTGADGELFF.